The rows below give T cell receptor beta chains drawn from one sample of a study of blood T cell repertoires in COVID-19. Profiling relied on immunoSEQ multiplex PCR, and the TCRdb table lists in-frame clones only, not all of them. In the table there are around 150,000 clones, roughly four fifths of which are singletons. Sequencing used peripheral blood. The receptor source for this set is a woman older than 75 with acute or convalescent COVID-19. CDR3s leave out the opening cysteine and the closing phenylalanine or tryptophan. D genes are given only for firm matches.

d_call v_call cdr3_aa
- TRBV9 ASSGQDNQPQH
TRBD2 TRBV10-1 ASSEAGGSYNEQF
- TRBV15 ATSLNAGYGYT
- TRBV5-1 ASSLEGVWETQY
- TRBV4-1 ASSRYLGGADTTYEQY
TRBD2 TRBV12-3/TRBV12-4 ASSPRTSMEQF
TRBD1 TRBV18 ASSPRAGGFGNQPQH
TRBD1 TRBV20-1 SASRGQGNQPQH
- TRBV18 ASSPGGKLF
TRBD1 TRBV5-1 ASSYRDRAEKLF
- TRBV5-8 ASSLHGTNEKLF
TRBD2 TRBV5-4 ASSSGRAYNEQF
- TRBV30 ACDTSNYGYT
TRBD1 TRBV28 ASSNQGARRPQH
TRBD2 TRBV5-1 ASSLGGGRRNEQF
- TRBV5-4 ASSDKRGIPSTDTQY
- TRBV6-5 ASRERVSEAF
- TRBV7-8 ASSSRISGNTIY
TRBD1 TRBV7-2 ASSFDRGRTQY
TRBD2 TRBV5-1 ASSWTSGPGAEQF
- TRBV29-1 SVEQFYGYT
TRBD1 TRBV5-1 ASSLTGVPGNTIY
- TRBV5-4 ASSLGVLGTDTQY
- TRBV15 ATSRDEGAIYEQY
TRBD2 TRBV7-2 ASSLRPAGYHEQF
- TRBV5-4 ASSLVGGGAYGYT
TRBD1 TRBV5-1 ASSSTGGNAAF